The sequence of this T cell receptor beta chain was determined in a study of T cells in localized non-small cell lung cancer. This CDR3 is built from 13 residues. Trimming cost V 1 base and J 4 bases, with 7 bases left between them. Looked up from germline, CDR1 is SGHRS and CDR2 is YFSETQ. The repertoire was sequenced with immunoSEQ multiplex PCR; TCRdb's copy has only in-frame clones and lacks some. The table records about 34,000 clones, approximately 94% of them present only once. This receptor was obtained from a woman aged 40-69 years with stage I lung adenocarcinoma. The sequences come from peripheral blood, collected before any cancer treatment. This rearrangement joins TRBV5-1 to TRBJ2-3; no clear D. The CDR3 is CASSLTVADTQYF. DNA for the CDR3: TGCGCCAGCAGCTTGACAGTAGCAGATACGCAGTATTTT.